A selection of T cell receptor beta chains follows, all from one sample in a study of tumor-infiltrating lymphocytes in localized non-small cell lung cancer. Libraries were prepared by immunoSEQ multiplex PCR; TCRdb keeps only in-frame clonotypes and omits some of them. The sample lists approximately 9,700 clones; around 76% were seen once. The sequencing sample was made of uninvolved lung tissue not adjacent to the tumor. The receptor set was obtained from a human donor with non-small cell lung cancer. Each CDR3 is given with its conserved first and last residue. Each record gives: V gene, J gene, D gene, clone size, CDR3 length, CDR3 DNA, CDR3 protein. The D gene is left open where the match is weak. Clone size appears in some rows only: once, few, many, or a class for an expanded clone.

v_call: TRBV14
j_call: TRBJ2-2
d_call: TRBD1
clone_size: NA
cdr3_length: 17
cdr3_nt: TGTGCCAGCAGCCCGCGACAGGGCATTACGAACACCGGGGAGCTGTTTTTT
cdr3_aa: CASSPRQGITNTGELFF

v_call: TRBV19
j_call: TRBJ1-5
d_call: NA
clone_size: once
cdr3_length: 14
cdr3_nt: TGTGCCAGTAGTATGACCGGGGATCGTCAGCCCCAGCATTTT
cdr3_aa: CASSMTGDRQPQHF

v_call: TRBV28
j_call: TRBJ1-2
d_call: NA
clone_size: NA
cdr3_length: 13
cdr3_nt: TGTGCCAGCAGTTTCGGGTCAAACTATGGCTACACCTTC
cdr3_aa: CASSFGSNYGYTF

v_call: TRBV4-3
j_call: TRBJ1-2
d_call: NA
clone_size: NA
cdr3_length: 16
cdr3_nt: TGCGCCAGCAGCCAAGATCGGGGGTCCGGGGACTATGGCTACACCTTC
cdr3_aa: CASSQDRGSGDYGYTF

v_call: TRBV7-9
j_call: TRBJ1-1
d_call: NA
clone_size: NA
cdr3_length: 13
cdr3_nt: TGTGCCAGCAGCCCAGGAACTAACACTGAAGCTTTCTTT
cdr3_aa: CASSPGTNTEAFF

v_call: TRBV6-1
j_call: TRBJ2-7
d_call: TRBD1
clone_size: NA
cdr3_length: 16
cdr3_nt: TGTGCCAGCAGTGACTTCCGGGACAGGCTTTACTACGAGCAGTACTTC
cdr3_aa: CASSDFRDRLYYEQYF

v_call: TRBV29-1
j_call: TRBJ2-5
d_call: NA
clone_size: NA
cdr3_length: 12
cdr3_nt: TGCAGCGTGGACCAGCCTAGAAGCCCTCGATACTTC
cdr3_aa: CSVDQPRSPRYF

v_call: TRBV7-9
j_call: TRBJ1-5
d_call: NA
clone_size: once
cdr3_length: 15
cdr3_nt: TGTGCCAGCAGCTTAGATTATGGGGGCAATCAGCCCCAGCATTTT
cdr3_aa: CASSLDYGGNQPQHF

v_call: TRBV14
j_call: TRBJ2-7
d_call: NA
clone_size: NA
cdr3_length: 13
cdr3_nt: TGTGCCAGCAGCCAAGGGACTTTCTACGAGCAGTACTTC
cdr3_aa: CASSQGTFYEQYF

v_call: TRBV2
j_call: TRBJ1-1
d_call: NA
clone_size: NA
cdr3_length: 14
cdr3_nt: TGTGCCAGCAGTGTTTGGAGCCAGAACACTGAAGCTTTCTTT
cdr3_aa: CASSVWSQNTEAFF

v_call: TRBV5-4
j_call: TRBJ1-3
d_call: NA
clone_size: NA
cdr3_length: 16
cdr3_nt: TGTGCCAGCAGCTCGGACATTGCCTACTCTGGAAACACCATATATTTT
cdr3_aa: CASSSDIAYSGNTIYF

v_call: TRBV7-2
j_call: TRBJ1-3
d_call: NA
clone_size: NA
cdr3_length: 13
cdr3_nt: TGTGCCAGCAGCACCGAAGGGGGAAACACCATATATTTT
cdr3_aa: CASSTEGGNTIYF

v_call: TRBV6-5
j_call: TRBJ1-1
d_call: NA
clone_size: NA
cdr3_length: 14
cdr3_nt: TGTGCCAGCAGTTACGATCTTGGGAACCCTGAAGCTTTCTTT
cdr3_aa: CASSYDLGNPEAFF

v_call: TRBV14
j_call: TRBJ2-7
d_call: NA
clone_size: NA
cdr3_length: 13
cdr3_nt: TGTGCCAGCAGCCAAGATCGAGGGGGCGAGCAGTACTTC
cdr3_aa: CASSQDRGGEQYF

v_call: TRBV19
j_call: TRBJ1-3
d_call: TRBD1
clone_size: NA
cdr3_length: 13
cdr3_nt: TGTGCCAGTACGAACAGGGGTGGAAACACCATATATTTT
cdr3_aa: CASTNRGGNTIYF

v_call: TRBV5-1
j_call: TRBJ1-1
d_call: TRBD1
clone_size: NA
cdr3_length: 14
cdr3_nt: TGCGCCAGCAGCGGGGGACAGGCTGTGGCTGAAGCTTTCTTT
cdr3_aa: CASSGGQAVAEAFF

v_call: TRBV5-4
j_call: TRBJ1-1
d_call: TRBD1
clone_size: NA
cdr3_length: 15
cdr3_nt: TGTGCCAGTCGGGACAGCTCGCAAAGAAGTACTGAAGCTTTCTTT
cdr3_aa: CASRDSSQRSTEAFF

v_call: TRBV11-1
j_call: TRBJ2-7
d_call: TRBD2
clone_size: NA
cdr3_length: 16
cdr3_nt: TGTGCCAGCAGCCCCATACTAGCGGGAGACTTTAACGAGCAGTACTTC
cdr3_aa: CASSPILAGDFNEQYF

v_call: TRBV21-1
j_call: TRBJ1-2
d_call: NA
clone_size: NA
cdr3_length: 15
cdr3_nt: TGTGCCAGCAGCTCCCTGGGCTACCTTAACTATGGCTACACCTTC
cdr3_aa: CASSSLGYLNYGYTF

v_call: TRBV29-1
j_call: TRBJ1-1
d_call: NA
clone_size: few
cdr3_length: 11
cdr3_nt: TGCAGCGTTGGCAGGAACACTGAAGCTTTCTTT
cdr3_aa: CSVGRNTEAFF

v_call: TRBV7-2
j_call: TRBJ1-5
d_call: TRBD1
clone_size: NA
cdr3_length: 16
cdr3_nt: TGTGCCAGCAGCCTGGGGGGGACAGGGGGCGGTCAGCCCCAGCATTTT
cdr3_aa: CASSLGGTGGGQPQHF

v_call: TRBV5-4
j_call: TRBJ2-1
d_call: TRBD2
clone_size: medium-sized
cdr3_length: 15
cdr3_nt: TGTGCCAGCAGCTTGGTAGCGGGGGAGGGTAGGGAGCAGTTCTTC
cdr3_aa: CASSLVAGEGREQFF

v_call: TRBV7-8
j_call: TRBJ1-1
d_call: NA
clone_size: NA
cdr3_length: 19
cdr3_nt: TGTGCCAGCAGTCAATCAGGGGTCTTAATGCAAAGTACAAATCCAAAAGCTTTCTTT
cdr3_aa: CASSQSGVLMQSTNPKAFF

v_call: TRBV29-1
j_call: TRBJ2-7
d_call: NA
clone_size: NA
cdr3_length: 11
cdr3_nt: TGCAGCGTTGAAAGTAGGGACGAGCAGTACTTC
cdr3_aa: CSVESRDEQYF

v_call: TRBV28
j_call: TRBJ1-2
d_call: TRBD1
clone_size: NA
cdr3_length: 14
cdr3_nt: TGTGCCAGCAGTTCTCCTGACAGGGTACGCGGCTACACCTTC
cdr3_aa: CASSSPDRVRGYTF

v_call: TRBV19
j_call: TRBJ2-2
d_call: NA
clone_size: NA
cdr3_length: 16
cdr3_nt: TGTGCCAGTAGTATAGGTTTCGGGACCTACACCGGGGAGCTGTTTTTT
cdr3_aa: CASSIGFGTYTGELFF

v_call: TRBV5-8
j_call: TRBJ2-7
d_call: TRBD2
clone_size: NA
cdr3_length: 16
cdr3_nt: TGTGCCAGCAGCTCCATGTCCCTAGCGGGTTCCTACGAGCAGTACTTC
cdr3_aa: CASSSMSLAGSYEQYF

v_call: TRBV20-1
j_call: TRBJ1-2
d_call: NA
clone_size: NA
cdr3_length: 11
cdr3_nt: TGCAGTGCTCCTTTGGGGTTGGCTTACACCTTC
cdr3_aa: CSAPLGLAYTF

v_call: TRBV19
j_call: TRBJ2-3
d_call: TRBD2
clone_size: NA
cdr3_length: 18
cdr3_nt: TGTGCCAGTAGTATGCAACTAGCGGGACCGGTTAGCACAGATACGCAGTATTTT
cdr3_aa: CASSMQLAGPVSTDTQYF

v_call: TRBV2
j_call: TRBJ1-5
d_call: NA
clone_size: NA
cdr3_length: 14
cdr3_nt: TGTGCCAGCAGGCTTGGACTGACTAATCAGCCCCAGCATTTT
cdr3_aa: CASRLGLTNQPQHF

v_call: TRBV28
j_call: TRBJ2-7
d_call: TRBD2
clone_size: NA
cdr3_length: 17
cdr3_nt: TGTGCCAGCAGTTATCCTTCACTAGCGGGAGGCTTCTACGAGCAGTACTTC
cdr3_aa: CASSYPSLAGGFYEQYF

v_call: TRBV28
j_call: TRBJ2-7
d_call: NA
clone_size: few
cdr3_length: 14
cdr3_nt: TGTGCCAGCAGTTTAACAGGACCCCCCTACGAGCAGTACTTC
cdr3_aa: CASSLTGPPYEQYF

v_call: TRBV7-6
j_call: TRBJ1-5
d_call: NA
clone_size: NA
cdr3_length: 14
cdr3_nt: TGTGCCAGCAGCTCGGATAAGGGCTATCAGCCCCAGCATTTT
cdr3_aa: CASSSDKGYQPQHF

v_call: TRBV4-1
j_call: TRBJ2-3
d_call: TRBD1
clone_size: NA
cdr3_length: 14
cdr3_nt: TGCGCCAGCAGCCGGGACAGGGCCACAGATACGCAGTATTTT
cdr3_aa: CASSRDRATDTQYF

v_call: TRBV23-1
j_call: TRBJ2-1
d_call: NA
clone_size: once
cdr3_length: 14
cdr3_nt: TGCGCCAGCAGGGGCCAGGTCTCCTACAATGAGCAGTTCTTC
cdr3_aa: CASRGQVSYNEQFF

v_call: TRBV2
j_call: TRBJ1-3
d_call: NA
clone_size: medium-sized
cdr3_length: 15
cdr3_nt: TGTGCCAGCTTGTTAGAGGGGTTGGCTGGAAACACCATATATTTT
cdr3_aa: CASLLEGLAGNTIYF

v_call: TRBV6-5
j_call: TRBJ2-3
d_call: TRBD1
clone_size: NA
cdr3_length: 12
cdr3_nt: TGTGCCAGCAGTCGACAGGGGGATACGCAGTATTTT
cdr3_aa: CASSRQGDTQYF

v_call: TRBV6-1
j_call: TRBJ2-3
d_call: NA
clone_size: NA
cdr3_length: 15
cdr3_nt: TGTGCCAGCAGTGGGTCTGGGGGGTACACAGATACGCAGTATTTT
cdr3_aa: CASSGSGGYTDTQYF

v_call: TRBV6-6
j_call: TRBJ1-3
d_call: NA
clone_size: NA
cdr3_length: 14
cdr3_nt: TGTGCCAGCAGTTATGACAGCTACGGAAACACCATATATTTT
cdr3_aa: CASSYDSYGNTIYF

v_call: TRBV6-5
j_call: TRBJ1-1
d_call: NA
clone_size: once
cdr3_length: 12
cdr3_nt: TGTGCCAGCAGCCGGGGAACGACTGAAGCTTTCTTT
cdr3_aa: CASSRGTTEAFF

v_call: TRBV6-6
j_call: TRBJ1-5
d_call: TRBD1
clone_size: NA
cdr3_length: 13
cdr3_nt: TGTGCCAGCAGCCCCGACAGGGACCAGCCCCAGCATTTT
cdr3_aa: CASSPDRDQPQHF

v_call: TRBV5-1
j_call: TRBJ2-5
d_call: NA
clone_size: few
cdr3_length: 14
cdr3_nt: TGCGCCAGCAGCTTTGGACTAATGAGAGAGACCCAGTACTTC
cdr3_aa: CASSFGLMRETQYF